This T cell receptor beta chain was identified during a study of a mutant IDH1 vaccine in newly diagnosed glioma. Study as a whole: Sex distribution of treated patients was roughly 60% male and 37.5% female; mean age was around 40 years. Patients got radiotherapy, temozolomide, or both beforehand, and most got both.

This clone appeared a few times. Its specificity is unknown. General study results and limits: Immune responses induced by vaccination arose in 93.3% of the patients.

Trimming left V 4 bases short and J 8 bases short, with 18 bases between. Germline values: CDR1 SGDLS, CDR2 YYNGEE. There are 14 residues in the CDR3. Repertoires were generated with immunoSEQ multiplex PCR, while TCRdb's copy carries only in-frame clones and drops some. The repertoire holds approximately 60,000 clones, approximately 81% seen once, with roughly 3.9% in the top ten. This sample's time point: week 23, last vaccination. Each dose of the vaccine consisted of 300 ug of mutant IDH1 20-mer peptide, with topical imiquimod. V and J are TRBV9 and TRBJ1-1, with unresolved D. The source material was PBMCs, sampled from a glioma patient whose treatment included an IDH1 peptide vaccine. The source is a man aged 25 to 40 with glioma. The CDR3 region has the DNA TGTGCCAGCAGCCTGGGAGTTGTAGGTTTGGAAGCTTTCTTT. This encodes CASSLGVVGLEAFF. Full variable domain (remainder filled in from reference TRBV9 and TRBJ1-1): DSGVTQTPKHLITATGQRVTLRCSPRSGDLSVYWYQQSLDQGLQFLIQYYNGEERAKGNILERFSAQQFPDLHSELNLSSLELGDSALYFCASSLGVVGLEAFFGQGTRLTVV.